These T cell receptor beta chains were read from a single sample in a study of early T cells in non-severe SARS-CoV-2 infection. TCRdb re-derived calls from the 5' RACE reads in MiXCR, one entry per CDR3 protein. The table includes about 83,000 distinct CDR3 sequences, roughly 13% detected once. The sample taken for sequencing was whole blood. These receptors all stem from an adult who was a healthcare worker with PCR-confirmed SARS-CoV-2 infection or an uninfected control (not recorded which). The CDR3 runs from the conserved cysteine through the conserved F or W. A D gene is named only where the DNA matches it firmly. Some rows have no size entry. The others give once, few or many, or a class for an expanded clone.

cdr3_aa cdr3_nt d_call j_call clone_size v_call
CAWSPGGASNTEAFF TGTGCCTGGAGCCCGGGGGGGGCATCGAACACTGAAGCTTTCTTT - TRBJ1-1 few TRBV30
CASSYLGVDTEAFF TGTGCCAGCAGTTACCTGGGGGTCGACACTGAAGCTTTCTTT - TRBJ1-1 few TRBV6-2/TRBV6-3
CASSVGSAGGTEAFF TGTGCCAGCAGCGTAGGGTCGGCAGGGGGGACTGAAGCTTTCTTT TRBD1 TRBJ1-1 - TRBV9
CASSQRTGLDIQYF TGTGCCAGCAGCCAGCGGACGGGATTGGACATTCAGTACTTC - TRBJ2-4 - TRBV3-1
CASSLGSRWSPDTQYF TGTGCCAGCAGCTTGGGTTCTAGATGGTCCCCAGATACGCAGTATTTT - TRBJ2-3 many TRBV5-6
CASSLRQALTNEKLFF TGTGCCAGTAGTCTTCGACAGGCCCTAACTAATGAAAAACTGTTTTTT - TRBJ1-4 many TRBV19
CASSQARLAGVRPYEQYF TGTGCCAGCAGCCAAGCAAGGCTGGCGGGGGTCCGCCCCTACGAGCAGTACTTC TRBD2 TRBJ2-7 few TRBV14
CASTAGRTNTGELFF TGTGCCAGCACCGCGGGGCGGACGAACACCGGGGAGCTGTTTTTT - TRBJ2-2 - TRBV12-3/TRBV12-4
CASSYYTEAFF TGTGCCAGCAGTTATTACACTGAAGCTTTCTTT - TRBJ1-1 - TRBV6-5
CASGLPLDTQYF TGTGCTAGTGGTTTGCCCCTAGATACGCAGTATTTT - TRBJ2-3 few TRBV12-5
CASSPTSGGPDTQYF TGTGCCAGCAGCCCGACTAGCGGGGGGCCAGATACGCAGTATTTT TRBD2 TRBJ2-3 many TRBV7-9
CASSLRRNTGELFF TGTGCCAGCAGCCTTCGGAGAAACACCGGGGAGCTGTTTTTT - TRBJ2-2 few TRBV7-2
CASSADRNIQYF TGTGCCAGCAGCGCCGACCGGAACATTCAGTACTTC - TRBJ2-4 few TRBV5-5
CASSPITGGSGNTIYF TGTGCCAGCAGCCCAATTACGGGGGGTTCTGGAAACACCATATATTTT - TRBJ1-3 - TRBV7-8
CASSQDLGRVQETQYF TGTGCCAGCAGCCAAGATCTGGGCAGGGTACAAGAGACCCAGTACTTC - TRBJ2-5 few TRBV14
CAWSSGGYEQFF TGTGCCTGGAGTTCGGGGGGATATGAGCAGTTCTTC TRBD2 TRBJ2-1 - TRBV30
CASSQDRQGLANYGYTF TGTGCCAGCAGCCAAGATCGCCAGGGGTTGGCTAACTATGGCTACACCTTC - TRBJ1-2 - TRBV3-1
CASSLAGMTDTQYF TGCGCCAGCAGTCTAGCGGGGATGACAGATACGCAGTATTTT TRBD2 TRBJ2-3 - TRBV4-3
CASSTSGTDTEAFF TGTGCCAGCAGCACCTCCGGGACCGACACTGAAGCTTTCTTT - TRBJ1-1 - TRBV7-9
CASSYFRGTEAFF TGTGCCAGCAGTTATTTCAGGGGGACTGAAGCTTTCTTT TRBD1 TRBJ1-1 - TRBV6-5
CASSQDNEGSGYTF TGTGCCAGCAGCCAAGATAACGAGGGAAGTGGCTACACCTTC - TRBJ1-2 few TRBV3-1
CSAPRQGRETQYF TGCAGTGCTCCCCGACAGGGCAGGGAGACCCAGTACTTC TRBD1 TRBJ2-5 few TRBV20-1
CASSQDRWGNTEAFF TGCGCCAGCAGCCAAGATCGTTGGGGGAACACTGAAGCTTTCTTT - TRBJ1-1 many TRBV4-3
CASSKGDSYNEQFF TGTGCCAGCAGCAAGGGAGACTCCTACAATGAGCAGTTCTTC - TRBJ2-1 few TRBV6-1
CSASPRLAARGLPDTQYF TGCAGTGCTAGCCCCAGGCTAGCGGCCCGGGGCCTCCCAGATACGCAGTATTTT TRBD2 TRBJ2-3 many TRBV20-1
CASSEVSAGKFYEQYF TGTGCCAGCAGTGAAGTGTCGGCAGGGAAGTTCTACGAGCAGTACTTC - TRBJ2-7 - TRBV6-1
CASSEGLRDRIQYF TGCGCCAGCAGCGAGGGACTGAGGGATCGCATTCAGTACTTC - TRBJ2-4 - TRBV5-1
CASSTGLLETQYF TGTGCCAGCAGCACGGGACTATTGGAGACCCAGTACTTC TRBD2 TRBJ2-5 once TRBV7-9
CASSSGTNTEAFF TGCGCCAGCAGCTCTGGGACGAACACTGAAGCTTTCTTT - TRBJ1-1 many TRBV5-1
CASSWSGAPYEQYF TGTGCCAGCAGTTGGTCCGGGGCCCCCTACGAGCAGTACTTC - TRBJ2-7 - TRBV6-2/TRBV6-3
CSARGQGLTDTQYF TGCAGTGCTAGAGGACAGGGGCTCACAGATACGCAGTATTTT TRBD1 TRBJ2-3 few TRBV20-1
CSVDGGGRNQPQHF TGCAGCGTTGACGGAGGGGGCAGAAATCAGCCCCAGCATTTT TRBD1 TRBJ1-5 - TRBV29-1
CTSTPPPGGYDNSYNEQFF TGCACCAGCACGCCACCGCCAGGGGGCTACGATAATTCCTACAATGAGCAGTTCTTC - TRBJ2-1 many TRBV1
CASSSTPGQGSGNTIYF TGTGCCAGCAGTTCCACCCCGGGACAGGGTAGTGGAAACACCATATATTTT TRBD1 TRBJ1-3 few TRBV7-9
CASATGGPEAFF TGTGCCAGCGCTACAGGGGGCCCTGAAGCTTTCTTT TRBD1 TRBJ1-1 many TRBV6-2/TRBV6-3
CASSLAGTGFSYGYTF TGTGCCAGCAGTTTAGCAGGGACAGGTTTCTCCTATGGCTACACCTTC TRBD1 TRBJ1-2 - TRBV12-3/TRBV12-4
CAISTGTSEVQFF TGTGCCATCAGTACGGGGACTAGCGAGGTGCAGTTCTTC TRBD2 TRBJ2-1 many TRBV10-3
CASSFQGTEWMPTNEKLFF TGTGCCAGCAGTTTCCAGGGGACAGAGTGGATGCCAACTAATGAAAAACTGTTTTTT TRBD1 TRBJ1-4 few TRBV12-3/TRBV12-4
CASSLGLLAGAWDTQYF TGTGCCAGCAGCTTAGGACTACTAGCGGGGGCGTGGGATACGCAGTATTTT TRBD2 TRBJ2-3 - TRBV7-2
CASSGRDIANYGYTF TGTGCCAGCAGCGGCCGGGACATAGCGAACTATGGCTACACCTTC - TRBJ1-2 many TRBV6-4
CASGPQTGGNYGYTF TGTGCCAGCGGACCACAGACAGGGGGTAACTATGGCTACACCTTC TRBD1 TRBJ1-2 many TRBV6-5